These 2 T cell receptor beta chains originate from one sample sequenced in a study of blood T cell repertoires in COVID-19. Measured with immunoSEQ multiplex PCR; TCRdb has only the in-frame clones, and not every one. The repertoire has approximately 470,000 clones, 87% of them found once; the top ten carry around 0.64%. The source material was PBMCs or T cells enriched from blood (not recorded which). Source of these receptors: a woman between 18 and 29 years old who had recovered from COVID-19.

This clone occurred once. The gene calls are TRBV5-1 and TRBJ1-1, with 9 bases that match TRBD1. Trimming cost V 6 bases and J 5 bases; bases outside gene matches: 14. The CDR3 consists of 16 residues. Germline V CDR1 and CDR2: SGHRS, YFSETQ. CDR3 amino acids: CASTLVGQGVGTEAFF. CDR3 nucleotides: TGCGCCAGCACCCTTGTGGGACAGGGCGTTGGGACTGAAGCTTTCTTT.

The chain employs TRBV11-2 and TRBJ1-1; no reliable D call. Germline CDR1 and CDR2: SGHAT and FQNNGV. The V gene lost 4 bases and the J gene lost 2 bases, with 14 bases spanning the gap. The CDR3 has 15 residues. CDR3 residues: CASSWEAGGNTEAFF. The CDR3 DNA follows: TGTGCCAGCAGCTGGGAGGCGGGCGGAAACACTGAAGCTTTCTTT.